This TCR beta chain was recovered during a study of identical twins. Study-wide results and limits: Models underestimated how often monozygotic twins shared out-of-frame TCR alpha. Carriage of fewer insertions was seen in abundant cord blood beta clonotypes, whereas memory repertoires showed none.

This CDR3 region has 16 residues. The V gene lost 3 bases and the J gene lost 0 bases, with 12 bases spanning the gap. Addition of a universal primer site occurred through template switching, and cDNA carried unique molecular identifiers. One entry per CDR3 protein results from TCRdb running MiXCR on the 5' RACE reads. The table has approximately 890,000 distinct CDR3 sequences, 9% to 15% seen once. In regard to this clonotype: The antigen is undetermined.

This same sample was also part of a study on yellow fever vaccine responses in identical twins.

The source material was PBMCs. V usage is TRBV12-3 or TRBV12-4 and J usage is TRBJ1-3; D is possibly TRBD1 (5 bases). The clonotype comes from a young woman in good health. CDR3 DNA: TGTGCCAGCAGTTTTTGGGAGGGGCGCTCTGGAAACACCATATATTTT. Translated: CASSFWEGRSGNTIYF.